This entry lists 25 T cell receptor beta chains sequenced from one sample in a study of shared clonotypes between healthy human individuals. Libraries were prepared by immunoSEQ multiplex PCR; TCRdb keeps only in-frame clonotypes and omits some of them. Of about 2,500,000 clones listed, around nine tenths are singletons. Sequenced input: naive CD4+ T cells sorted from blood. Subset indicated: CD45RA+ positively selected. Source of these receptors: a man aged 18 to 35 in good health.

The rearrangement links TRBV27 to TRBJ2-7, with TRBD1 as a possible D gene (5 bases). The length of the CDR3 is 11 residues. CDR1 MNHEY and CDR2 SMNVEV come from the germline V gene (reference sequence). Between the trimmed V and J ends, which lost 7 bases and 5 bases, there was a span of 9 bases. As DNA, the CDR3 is TGTGCCAGCAAAGGGGTCAACGAGCAGTACTTC. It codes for CASKGVNEQYF.

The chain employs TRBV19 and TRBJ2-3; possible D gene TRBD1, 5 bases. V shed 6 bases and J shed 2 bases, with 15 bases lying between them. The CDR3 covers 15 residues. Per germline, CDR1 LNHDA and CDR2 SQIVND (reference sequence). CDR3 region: CASSLDRGDTDTQYF. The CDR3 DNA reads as TGTGCCAGTAGCCTCGATAGGGGCGACACAGATACGCAGTATTTT.

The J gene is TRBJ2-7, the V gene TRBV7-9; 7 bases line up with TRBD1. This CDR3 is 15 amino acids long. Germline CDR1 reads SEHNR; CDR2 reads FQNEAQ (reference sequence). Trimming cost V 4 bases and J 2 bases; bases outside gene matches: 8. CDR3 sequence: CASSSIRGSPYEQYF. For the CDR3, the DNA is TGTGCCAGCAGCTCGATCAGGGGGAGTCCCTACGAGCAGTACTTC. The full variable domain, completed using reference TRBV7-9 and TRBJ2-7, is DTGVSQNPRHKITKRGQNVTFRCDPISEHNRLYWYRQTLGQGPEFLTYFQNEAQLEKSRLLSDRFSAERPKGSFSTLEIQRTEQGDSAMYLCASSSIRGSPYEQYFGPGTRLTVT.

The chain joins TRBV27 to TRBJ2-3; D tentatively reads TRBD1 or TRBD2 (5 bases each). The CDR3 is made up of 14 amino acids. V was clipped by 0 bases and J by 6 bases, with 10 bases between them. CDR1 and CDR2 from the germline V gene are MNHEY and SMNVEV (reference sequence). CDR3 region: CASSLSYEGDTQYF. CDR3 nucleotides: TGTGCCAGCAGTTTATCATACGAGGGGGATACGCAGTATTTT.

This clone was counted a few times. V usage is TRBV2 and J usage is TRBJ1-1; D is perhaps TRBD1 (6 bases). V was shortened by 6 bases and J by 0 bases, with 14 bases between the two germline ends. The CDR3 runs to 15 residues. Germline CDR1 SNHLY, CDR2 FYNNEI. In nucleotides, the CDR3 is TGTGCCAGCAGCCAGAGGACAGCAATGAACACTGAAGCTTTCTTT. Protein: CASSQRTAMNTEAFF.

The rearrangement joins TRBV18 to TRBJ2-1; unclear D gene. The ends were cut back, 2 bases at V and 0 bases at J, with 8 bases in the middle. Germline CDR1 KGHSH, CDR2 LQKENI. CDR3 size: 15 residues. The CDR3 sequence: CASSPSLSSYNEQFF. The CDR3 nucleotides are TGTGCCAGCTCACCATCTTTGAGCTCCTACAATGAGCAGTTCTTC.

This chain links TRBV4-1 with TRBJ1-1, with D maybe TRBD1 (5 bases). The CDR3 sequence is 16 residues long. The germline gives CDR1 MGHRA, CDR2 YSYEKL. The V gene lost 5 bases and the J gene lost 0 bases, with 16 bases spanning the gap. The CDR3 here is CASSSLNSGLNTEAFF. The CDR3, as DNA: TGCGCCAGCAGCTCACTGAATTCGGGGCTGAACACTGAAGCTTTCTTT.

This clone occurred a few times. This chain's CDR3 is CASSPYVTGQNSPLHF. The CDR3 nucleotides are TGTGCCAGCTCACCATATGTGACAGGGCAGAATTCACCCCTCCACTTT. The V gene is TRBV18, the J gene TRBJ1-6, with 7 nucleotides matching TRBD1. Germline trimming cut 2 bases from V and 7 bases from J; bases unmatched to any gene: 8. The V gene's germline CDR1 is KGHSH and CDR2 LQKENI. The CDR3 length is 16 residues. Together with reference TRBV18 and TRBJ1-6, the CDR3 gives the full variable domain: NAGVMQNPRHLVRRRGQEARLRCSPMKGHSHVYWYRQLPEEGLKFMVYLQKENIIDESGMPKERFSAEFPKEGPSILRIQQVVRGDSAAYFCASSPYVTGQNSPLHFGNGTRLTVT.

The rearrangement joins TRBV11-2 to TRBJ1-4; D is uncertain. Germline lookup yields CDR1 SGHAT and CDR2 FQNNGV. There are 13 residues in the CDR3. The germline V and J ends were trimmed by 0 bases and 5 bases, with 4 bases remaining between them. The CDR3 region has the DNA TGTGCCAGCAGCTTAGATTTGAATGAAAAACTGTTTTTT. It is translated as CASSLDLNEKLFF.

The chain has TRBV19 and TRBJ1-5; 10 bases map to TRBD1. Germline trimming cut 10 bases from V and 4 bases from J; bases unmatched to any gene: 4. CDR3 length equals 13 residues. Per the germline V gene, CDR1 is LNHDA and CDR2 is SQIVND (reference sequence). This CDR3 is CAMGDRGNQPQHF. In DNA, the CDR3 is TGTGCCATGGGGGACAGGGGAAATCAGCCCCAGCATTTT.

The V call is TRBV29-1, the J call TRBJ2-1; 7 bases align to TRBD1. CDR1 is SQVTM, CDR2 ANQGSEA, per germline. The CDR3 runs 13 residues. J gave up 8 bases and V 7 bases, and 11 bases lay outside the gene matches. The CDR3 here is CSAGTVLQDEQFF. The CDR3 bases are TGCAGCGCTGGGACAGTCCTCCAGGATGAGCAGTTCTTC.

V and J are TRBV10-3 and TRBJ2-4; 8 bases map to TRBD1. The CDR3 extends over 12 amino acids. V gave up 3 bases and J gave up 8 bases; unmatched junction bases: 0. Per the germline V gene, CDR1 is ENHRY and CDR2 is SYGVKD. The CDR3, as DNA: TGTGCCATCAGTGAACAGGGGGACATTCAGTACTTC. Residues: CAISEQGDIQYF.

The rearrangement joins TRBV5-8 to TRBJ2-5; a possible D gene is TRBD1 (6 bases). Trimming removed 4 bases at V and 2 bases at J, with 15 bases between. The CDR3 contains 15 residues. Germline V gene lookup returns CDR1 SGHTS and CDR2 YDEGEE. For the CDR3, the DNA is TGTGCCAGCAGCACCTTGGGGGCCACACAAGAGACCCAGTACTTC. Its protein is CASSTLGATQETQYF.

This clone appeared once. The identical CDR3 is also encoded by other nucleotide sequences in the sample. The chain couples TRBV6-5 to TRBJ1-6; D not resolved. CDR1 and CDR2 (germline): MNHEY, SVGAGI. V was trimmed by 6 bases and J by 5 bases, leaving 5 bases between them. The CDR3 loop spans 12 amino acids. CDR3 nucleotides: TGTGCCAGCAGGGGCAATAATTCACCCCTCCACTTT. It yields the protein CASRGNNSPLHF.

The CDR3 reads CASSRRDSSYEQYF. In nucleotides, the CDR3 is TGTGCCAGCAGCCGACGGGACAGCTCCTACGAGCAGTACTTC. J is TRBJ2-7 and V is TRBV7-8; 7 bases fit TRBD1. The germline V gene encodes CDR1 SGHVS and CDR2 FQNEAQ. The CDR3 is made up of 14 amino acids. J gave up 0 bases and V 5 bases, and 4 bases lay outside the gene matches.

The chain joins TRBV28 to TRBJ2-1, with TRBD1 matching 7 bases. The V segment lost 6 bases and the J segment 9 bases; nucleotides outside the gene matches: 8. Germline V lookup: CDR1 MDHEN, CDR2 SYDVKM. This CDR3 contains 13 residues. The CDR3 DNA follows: TGTGCCAGCAGGGATGACAGGGCCGGTGAGCAGTTCTTC. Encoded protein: CASRDDRAGEQFF.

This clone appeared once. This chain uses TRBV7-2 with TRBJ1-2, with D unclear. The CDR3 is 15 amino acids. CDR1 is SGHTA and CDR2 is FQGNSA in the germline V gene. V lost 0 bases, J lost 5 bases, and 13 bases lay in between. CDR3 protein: CASSLAPSSGYGYTF. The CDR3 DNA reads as TGTGCCAGCAGCTTAGCCCCCAGCTCGGGGTATGGCTACACCTTC. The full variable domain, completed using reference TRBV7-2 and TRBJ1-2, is GAGVSQSPSNKVTEKGKDVELRCDPISGHTALYWYRQSLGQGLEFLIYFQGNSAPDKSGLPSDRFSAERTGGSVSTLTIQRTQQEDSAVYLCASSLAPSSGYGYTFGSGTRLTVV.

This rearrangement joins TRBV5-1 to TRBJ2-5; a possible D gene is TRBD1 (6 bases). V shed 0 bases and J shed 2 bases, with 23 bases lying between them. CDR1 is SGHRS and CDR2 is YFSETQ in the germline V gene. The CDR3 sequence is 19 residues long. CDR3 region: CASSLASTGGGGRQETQYF. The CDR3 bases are TGCGCCAGCAGCTTGGCGTCCACTGGGGGTGGGGGCCGTCAAGAGACCCAGTACTTC.

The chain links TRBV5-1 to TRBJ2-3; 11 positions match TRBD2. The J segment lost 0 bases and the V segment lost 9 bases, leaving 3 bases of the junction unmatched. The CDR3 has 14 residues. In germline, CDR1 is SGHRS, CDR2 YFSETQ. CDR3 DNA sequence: TGCGCCACGGGACTAGCGGCTAGCACAGATACGCAGTATTTT. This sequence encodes CATGLAASTDTQYF.

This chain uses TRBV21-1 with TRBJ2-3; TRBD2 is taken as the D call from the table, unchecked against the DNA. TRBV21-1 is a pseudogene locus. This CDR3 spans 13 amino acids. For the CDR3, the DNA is TGTGCCAGGGGGGGAGCTAGCACAGATACGCAGTATTTT. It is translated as CARGGASTDTQYF.

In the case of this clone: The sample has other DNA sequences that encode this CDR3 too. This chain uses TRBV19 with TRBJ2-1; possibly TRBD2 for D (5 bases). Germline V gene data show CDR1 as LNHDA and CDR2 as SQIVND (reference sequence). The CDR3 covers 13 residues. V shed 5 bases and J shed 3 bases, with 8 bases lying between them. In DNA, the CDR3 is TGTGCCAGTAGTCGGGGTTACTACAATGAGCAGTTCTTC. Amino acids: CASSRGYYNEQFF. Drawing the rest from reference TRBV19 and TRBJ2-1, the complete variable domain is DGGITQSPKYLFRKEGQNVTLSCEQNLNHDAMYWYRQDPGQGLRLIYYSQIVNDFQKGDIAEGYSVSREKKESFPLTVTSAQKNPTAFYLCASSRGYYNEQFFGPGTRLTVL.

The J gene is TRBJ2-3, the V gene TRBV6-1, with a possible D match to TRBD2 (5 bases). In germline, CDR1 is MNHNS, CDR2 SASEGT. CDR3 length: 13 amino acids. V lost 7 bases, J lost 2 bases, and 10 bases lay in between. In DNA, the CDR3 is TGTGCCAGCATCGGGGTAAACACAGATACGCAGTATTTT. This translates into CASIGVNTDTQYF.

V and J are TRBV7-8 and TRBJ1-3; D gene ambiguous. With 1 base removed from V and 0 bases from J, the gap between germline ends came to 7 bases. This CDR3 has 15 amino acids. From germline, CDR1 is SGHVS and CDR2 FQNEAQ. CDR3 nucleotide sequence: TGTGCCAGCAGCTTAGATACGATCTCTGGAAACACCATATATTTT. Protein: CASSLDTISGNTIYF.

CDR3 residues: CASSERGASTDTQYF. As DNA, the CDR3 is TGTGCCAGCAGCGAGCGGGGGGCTAGCACAGATACGCAGTATTTT. This chain connects TRBV9 to TRBJ2-3, with TRBD2 matching over 9 bases. Germline CDR1 is SGDLS and CDR2 is YYNGEE. V lost 3 bases, J lost 0 bases, and 2 bases stayed unmatched. CDR3 length equals 15 residues.

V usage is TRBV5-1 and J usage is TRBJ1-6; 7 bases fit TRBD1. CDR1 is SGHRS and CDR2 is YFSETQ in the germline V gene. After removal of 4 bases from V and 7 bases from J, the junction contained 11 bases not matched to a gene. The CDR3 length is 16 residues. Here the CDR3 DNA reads TGCGCCAGCAGCCCCCAGACAGGGAAAGGGAATTCACCCCTCCACTTT. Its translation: CASSPQTGKGNSPLHF.